The 9 T cell receptor beta chains listed next were all sequenced from one sample in a study of blood T cell repertoires in COVID-19. Profiling relied on immunoSEQ multiplex PCR, and the TCRdb table lists in-frame clones only, not all of them. This table has some 370,000 clones, less than 90% appearing once. Sequences were obtained from PBMCs or T cells enriched from blood (not recorded which). The receptor source for this set is a woman between 50 and 59 years old who had recovered from COVID-19.

The J gene is TRBJ2-3, the V gene TRBV4-3; 7 bases align to TRBD2. The CDR3 loop spans 17 amino acids. Germline V gene data show CDR1 as LGHNA and CDR2 as YSLEER. J gave up 7 bases and V 0 bases, and 13 bases lay outside the gene matches. The CDR3 spells CASSQDPPGGGRNTQYF. CDR3 DNA sequence: TGCGCCAGCAGCCAAGACCCCCCCGGCGGGGGAAGGAATACGCAGTATTTT.

This chain connects TRBV7-9 to TRBJ1-5, with D possibly TRBD1 on 6 matching bases. Germline loops: CDR1 SEHNR, CDR2 FQNEAQ (reference sequence). CDR3 length: 14 residues. Trimming took off 5 bases at V and 5 bases at J, with 13 bases between the two ends. The CDR3 bases are TGTGCCAGCAGCCCCACAGGGAGTCATCAGCCCCAGCATTTT. Translated, it gives CASSPTGSHQPQHF.

With respect to this clone: The germline gene is not matched at one end of the junction; a read error may be the cause. This chain joins TRBV2 and TRBJ1-3; unclear D gene. The germline gives CDR1 SNHLY, CDR2 FYNNEI. There are 12 residues in the CDR3. CDR3 DNA: TGTGCCAGCAGAGAAGACAATCCCACCATATATTTT. This sequence encodes CASREDNPTIYF.

V is TRBV7-2 and J is TRBJ1-2; TRBD1 agrees at 7 bases. V lost 1 base to trimming and J lost 6 bases; unmatched junction nucleotides: 14. The length of the CDR3 is 17 residues. Per the germline V gene, CDR1 is SGHTA and CDR2 is FQGNSA. CDR3 coding DNA: TGTGCCAGCAGCTTAGACTCCTCCTTTTTCGGGACAGATGGCTACACCTTC. Amino acids: CASSLDSSFFGTDGYTF.

The chain recombines TRBV4-3 with TRBJ2-1; 11 bases map to TRBD2. This CDR3 is 15 amino acids long. CDR1 is LGHNA and CDR2 is YSLEER in the germline V gene. V lost 4 bases, J lost 3 bases, and 2 bases stayed unmatched. CDR3 bases: TGCGCCAGCAGCCCCGGGACTAGCGGCTACAATGAGCAGTTCTTC. Translation: CASSPGTSGYNEQFF.

This chain connects TRBV4-3 to TRBJ1-2; D might be TRBD1 (6 bases). There are 17 residues in the CDR3. Trimming took off 0 bases at V and 6 bases at J, with 20 bases between the two ends. CDR1 LGHNA and CDR2 YSLEER come from the germline V gene. The CDR3 coding sequence is TGCGCCAGCAGCCAAGATCCGGTGACAGGACAAGAGGATGGCTACACCTTC. Its protein product is CASSQDPVTGQEDGYTF.

The J gene is TRBJ1-6, the V gene TRBV6-1; TRBD1 might be the D (6 bases). Germline V CDR1 and CDR2: MNHNS, SASEGT. CDR3 length: 18 residues. Trimming took off 4 bases at V and 6 bases at J, with 22 bases between the two ends. CDR3 in amino acids: CASSVSTWRGAVNSPLHF. The CDR3 nucleotides read TGTGCCAGCAGTGTCTCAACCTGGCGGGGGGCTGTTAATTCACCCCTCCACTTT.

The V gene is TRBV5-6, the J gene TRBJ1-2; the D is unclear. The germline gives CDR1 SGHDT, CDR2 YYEEEE. Trimming left V 4 bases short and J 3 bases short, with 16 bases between. The CDR3 has 15 residues. DNA for the CDR3: TGTGCCAGCAGCCCGGAGGTAGGGCTTCACTATGGCTACACCTTC. It is translated as CASSPEVGLHYGYTF.

This clone has only one observation. The genes are TRBV15 and TRBJ2-5; no clear D gene. The V gene's germline CDR1 is LNHNV and CDR2 YYDKDF (reference sequence). V lost 1 base, J lost 0 bases, and 15 bases lay in between. The CDR3 is 17 residues long. CDR3 sequence: CATSRGSSASYQETQYF. In nucleotides, the CDR3 is TGTGCCACCAGCAGAGGCAGTTCTGCTAGTTACCAAGAGACCCAGTACTTC.